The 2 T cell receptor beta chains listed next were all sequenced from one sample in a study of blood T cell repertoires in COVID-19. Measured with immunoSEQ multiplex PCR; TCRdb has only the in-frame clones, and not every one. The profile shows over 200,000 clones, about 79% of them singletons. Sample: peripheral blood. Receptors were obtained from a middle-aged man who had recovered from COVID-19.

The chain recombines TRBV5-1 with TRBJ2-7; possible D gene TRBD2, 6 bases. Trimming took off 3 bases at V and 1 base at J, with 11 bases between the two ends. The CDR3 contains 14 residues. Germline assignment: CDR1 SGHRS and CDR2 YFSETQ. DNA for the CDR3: TGCGCCAGCAGCTACTCGGGAGAATCCTACGAGCAGTACTTC. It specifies CASSYSGESYEQYF.

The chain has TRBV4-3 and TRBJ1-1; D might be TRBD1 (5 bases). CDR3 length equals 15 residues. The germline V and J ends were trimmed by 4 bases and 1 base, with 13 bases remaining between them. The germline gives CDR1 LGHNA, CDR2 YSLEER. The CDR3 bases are TGCGCCAGCAGCCCAAACCCGACAGAGAACACTGAAGCTTTCTTT. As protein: CASSPNPTENTEAFF.